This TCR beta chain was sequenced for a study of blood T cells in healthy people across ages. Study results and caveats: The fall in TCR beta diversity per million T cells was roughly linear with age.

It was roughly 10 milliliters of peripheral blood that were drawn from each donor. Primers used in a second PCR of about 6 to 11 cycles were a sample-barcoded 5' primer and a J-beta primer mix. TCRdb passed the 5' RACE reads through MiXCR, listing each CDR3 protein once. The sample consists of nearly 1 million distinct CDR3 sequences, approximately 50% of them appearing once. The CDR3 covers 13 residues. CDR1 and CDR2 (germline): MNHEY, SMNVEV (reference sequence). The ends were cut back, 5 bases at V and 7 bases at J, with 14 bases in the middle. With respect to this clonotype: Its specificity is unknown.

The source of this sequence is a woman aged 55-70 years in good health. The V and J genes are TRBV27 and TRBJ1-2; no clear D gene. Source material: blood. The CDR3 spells CASSPNLLSGYTF. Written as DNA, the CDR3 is TGTGCCAGCAGTCCAAACCTACTAAGTGGCTACACCTTC.